This entry lists 17 T cell receptor beta chains sequenced from one sample in a study of T-cell memory formation after mild COVID-19. TCRdb fed the 5' RACE reads into MiXCR, producing one record per CDR3 protein. Of over 300,000 distinct CDR3 sequences in the sample, 20% to 25% were seen once. Sequencing was done on a sample of PBMCs or a T cell subset sorted from them (not recorded which). These receptors all stem from a man aged 18 to 29 who had mild COVID-19 (a few samples of this study predate the infection). Cell type and time point are not known.

In its sample, this clonotype was seen a few times. V gene TRBV7-2 combines with J gene TRBJ2-3; TRBD2 matches 8 bases. V dropped 3 bases and J dropped 8; count of bases not matched to a gene: 13. The germline V gene has CDR1 SGHTA and CDR2 FQGNSA. The CDR3 runs 16 residues. CDR3 coding DNA: TGTGCCAGCAGCTTCCTGAGCGGGGGTCATGCTGGTACGCAGTATTTT. Translation gives CASSFLSGGHAGTQYF.

This chain links TRBV12-3 or TRBV12-4 with TRBJ2-1; no definite D call. Trimming left V 10 bases short and J 8 bases short, with 15 bases between. This CDR3 has 12 amino acids. The CDR3 DNA sequence: TGTGCCACCCTCCCTTTTGGGCATGAGCAGTTCTTC. Its translation: CATLPFGHEQFF.

The J gene is TRBJ2-7, the V gene TRBV12-5, with TRBD1 matching over 7 bases. From germline, CDR1 is LGHNT and CDR2 FRNRAP. The CDR3 has 17 amino acids. J lost 2 bases, V lost 1 base, and 11 bases had no gene match. The CDR3 nucleotides read TGTGCTAGTGGTTTGGACCACATAGGGGGCCAGGCCTACGAGCAGTACTTC. Translation: CASGLDHIGGQAYEQYF.

The J gene is TRBJ2-7, the V gene TRBV3-1, with unresolved D. Germline values: CDR1 LGHDT, CDR2 YNNKEL (reference sequence). This CDR3 comprises 13 residues. Trimming pared 0 bases from V and 10 bases from J, leaving 13 bases between. Written as DNA, the CDR3 is TGTGCCAGCAGCCAAGAACGGTCCGGCTCCCAGTACTTC. It yields the protein CASSQERSGSQYF.

This clonotype has just a few counts. The CDR3 loop reads CASSVDQGEPGKLFF. CDR3 DNA sequence: TGTGCCAGCAGTGTCGATCAGGGGGAACCTGGAAAACTGTTTTTT. The chain couples TRBV12-3 or TRBV12-4 to TRBJ1-4; 7 nucleotides match TRBD1. The CDR3 spans 15 residues. The J segment lost 10 bases and the V segment lost 5 bases, leaving 13 bases of the junction unmatched.

Only a few counts were recorded for this clonotype. The chain combines TRBV27 with TRBJ1-1, with D uncertain. The CDR3 has 15 residues. Germline lookup yields CDR1 MNHEY and CDR2 SMNVEV (reference sequence). Trimming removed 2 bases at V and 4 bases at J, with 14 bases between. The CDR3 nucleotides read TGTGCCAGCAGTTTAGGCCCAGCTGGGGTCACTGAAGCTTTCTTT. The encoded protein is CASSLGPAGVTEAFF.

V gene TRBV7-2 combines with J gene TRBJ1-4; possible D gene TRBD1, 5 bases. CDR1 is SGHTA, CDR2 FQGNSA, per germline. The CDR3 loop spans 18 amino acids. The V end was cut by 4 bases, the J end by 0 bases, with 18 bases between. The CDR3 reads CASSYRGQGSATNEKLFF. CDR3 coding DNA: TGTGCCAGCAGCTATAGAGGCCAGGGATCGGCAACTAATGAAAAACTGTTTTTT.

This clonotype has more than one count but fewer than ten. The chain carries TRBV7-9 and TRBJ2-2, with D possibly called TRBD1 or TRBD2 (6 bases each). V was clipped by 5 bases and J by 0 bases, with 13 bases between them. The CDR3 runs 16 residues. Germline V gene sequence: CDR1 SEHNR, CDR2 FQNEAQ (reference sequence). The DNA for the CDR3 is TGTGCCAGCAGCCAACCCGGGGGCACGAACACCGGGGAGCTGTTTTTT. Translated, it gives CASSQPGGTNTGELFF.

This clonotype was observed at least ten times. The V gene is TRBV5-1, the J gene TRBJ2-2; tentative D call: TRBD1 (6 bases). Germline loops: CDR1 SGHRS, CDR2 YFSETQ. V was cut by 7 bases and J by 4 bases, with 17 bases left in between. The CDR3 runs 15 residues. In DNA, the CDR3 is TGCGCCAGCGCAAGTAGGCAGGGGAGCACCGGGGAGCTGTTTTTT. Its protein is CASASRQGSTGELFF. Full variable domain (outside the CDR3, taken from reference TRBV5-1 and TRBJ2-2): KAGVTQTPRYLIKTRGQQVTLSCSPISGHRSVSWYQQTPGQGLQFLFEYFSETQRNKGNFPGRFSGRQFSNSRSEMNVSTLELGDSALYLCASASRQGSTGELFFGEGSRLTVL.

This chain connects TRBV10-3 to TRBJ2-3, with 9 bases fitting TRBD2. Trimming removed 1 base from V and 6 bases from J; junction bases left unmatched: 17. Per germline, CDR1 ENHRY and CDR2 SYGVKD. This CDR3 is 19 amino acids long. The chain's CDR3 is CAISELGPSTSGRVDTQYF. In nucleotides, the CDR3 is TGTGCCATCAGTGAGTTGGGCCCCTCGACTAGCGGACGTGTGGATACGCAGTATTTT.

This clonotype was counted only a few times. The rearrangement joins TRBV7-2 to TRBJ1-6; a possible D gene is TRBD1 (5 bases). Per the germline V gene, CDR1 is SGHTA and CDR2 is FQGNSA. This CDR3 is 15 amino acids long. V was clipped by 2 bases and J by 9 bases, with 14 bases between them. The CDR3 nucleotides read TGTGCCAGCAGCTTAAGGGGCTATGGGATTTCACCCCTCCACTTT. Translated: CASSLRGYGISPLHF.

This rearrangement joins TRBV5-1 to TRBJ2-7; D unresolved. Germline lookup yields CDR1 SGHRS and CDR2 YFSETQ. This CDR3 spans 14 amino acids. V lost 0 bases, J lost 5 bases, and 12 bases lay in between. CDR3 in DNA: TGCGCCAGCAGCTTGGGGCAGAGAATCCACGAGCAGTACTTC. This encodes CASSLGQRIHEQYF.

The chain couples TRBV6-2 or TRBV6-3 to TRBJ2-2; D unclear. Germline-derived CDR1 and CDR2 are MNHEY and SVGEGT. V lost 6 bases to trimming and J lost 4 bases, with 9 bases between them. CDR3 length: 13 residues. The CDR3 sequence: CASRSYVTGELFF. CDR3 DNA sequence: TGTGCCAGCAGGAGTTACGTCACCGGGGAGCTGTTTTTT.

This clonotype was counted between two and nine times. The gene calls are TRBV7-2 and TRBJ2-7; no firm D call. With 1 base removed from V and 6 bases from J, the gap between germline ends came to 10 bases. Germline V gene data show CDR1 as SGHTA and CDR2 as FQGNSA. The CDR3 loop spans 13 amino acids. For the CDR3, the DNA is TGTGCCAGCAGCTTAGGAGCGCCAGGCGAGCAGTACGTC. Protein: CASSLGAPGEQYV.

This chain joins TRBV5-1 and TRBJ2-5, with 9 bases lining up with TRBD1. With V trimmed by 5 bases and J by 4 bases, 6 bases remained unmatched. From germline, CDR1 is SGHRS and CDR2 YFSETQ. This CDR3 is 14 amino acids long. The CDR3 nucleotides read TGCGCCAGCAGTCAGCAGACAGGGGGAGAGACCCAGTACTTC. This sequence encodes CASSQQTGGETQYF.

This sequence joins TRBV5-1 and TRBJ2-7; possibly TRBD1 for D (5 bases). This CDR3 is 13 amino acids long. Germline-derived CDR1 and CDR2 are SGHRS and YFSETQ. Deletions cut 4 bases from V and 1 base from J, with 9 bases between. In nucleotides, the CDR3 is TGCGCCAGCAGCGCCGACAGTTCCTACGAGCAGTACTTC. The encoded protein is CASSADSSYEQYF.

This sequence joins TRBV7-3 and TRBJ1-1; no clear D. V was cut by 3 bases and J by 5 bases, with 10 bases left in between. CDR1 SGHTA and CDR2 FQGTGA come from the germline V gene. The CDR3 covers 13 residues. The CDR3 loop is CASSFGVGTEAFF. The CDR3 DNA is TGTGCCAGCAGCTTTGGTGTCGGGACTGAAGCTTTCTTT.